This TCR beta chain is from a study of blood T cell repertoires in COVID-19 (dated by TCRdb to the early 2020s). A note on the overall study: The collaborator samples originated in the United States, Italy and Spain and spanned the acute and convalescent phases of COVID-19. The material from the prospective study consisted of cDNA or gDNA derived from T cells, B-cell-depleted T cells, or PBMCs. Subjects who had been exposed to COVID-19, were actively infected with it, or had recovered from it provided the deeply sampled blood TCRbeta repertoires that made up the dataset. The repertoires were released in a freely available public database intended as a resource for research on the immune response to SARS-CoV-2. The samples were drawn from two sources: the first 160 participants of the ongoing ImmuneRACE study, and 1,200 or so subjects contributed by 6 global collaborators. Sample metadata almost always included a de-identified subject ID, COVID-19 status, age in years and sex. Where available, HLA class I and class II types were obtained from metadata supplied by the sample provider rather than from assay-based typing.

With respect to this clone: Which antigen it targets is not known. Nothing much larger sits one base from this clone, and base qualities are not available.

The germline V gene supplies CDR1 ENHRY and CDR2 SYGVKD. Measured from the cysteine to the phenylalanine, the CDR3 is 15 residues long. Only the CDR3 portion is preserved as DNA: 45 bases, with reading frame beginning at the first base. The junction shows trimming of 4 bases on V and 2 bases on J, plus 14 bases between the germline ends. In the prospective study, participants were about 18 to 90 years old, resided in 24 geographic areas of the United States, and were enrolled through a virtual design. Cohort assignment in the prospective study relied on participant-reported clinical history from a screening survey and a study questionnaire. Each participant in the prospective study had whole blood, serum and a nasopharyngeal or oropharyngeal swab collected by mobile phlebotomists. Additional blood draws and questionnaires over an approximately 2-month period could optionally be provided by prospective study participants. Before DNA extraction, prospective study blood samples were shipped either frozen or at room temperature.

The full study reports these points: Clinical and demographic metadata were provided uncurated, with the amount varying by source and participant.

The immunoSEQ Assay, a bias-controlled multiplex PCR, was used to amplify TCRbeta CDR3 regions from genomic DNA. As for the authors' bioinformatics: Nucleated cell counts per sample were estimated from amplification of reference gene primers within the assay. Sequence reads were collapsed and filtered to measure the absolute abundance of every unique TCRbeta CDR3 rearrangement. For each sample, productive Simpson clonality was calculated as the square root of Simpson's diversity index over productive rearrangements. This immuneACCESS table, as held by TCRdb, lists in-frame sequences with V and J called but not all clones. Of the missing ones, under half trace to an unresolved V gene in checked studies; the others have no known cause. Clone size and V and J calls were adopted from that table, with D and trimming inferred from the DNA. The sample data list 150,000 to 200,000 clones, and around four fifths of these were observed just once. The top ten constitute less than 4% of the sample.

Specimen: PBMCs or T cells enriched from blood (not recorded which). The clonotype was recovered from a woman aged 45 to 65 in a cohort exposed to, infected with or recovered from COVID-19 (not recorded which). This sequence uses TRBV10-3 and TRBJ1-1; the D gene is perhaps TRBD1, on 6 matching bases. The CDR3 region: CAISVAPGVNTEAFF. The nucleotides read TGTGCCATCAGTGTAGCACCAGGGGTTAACACTGAAGCTTTCTTT.